This record concerns one T cell receptor (beta chain) sequence. The trim removed 5 bases at V and 8 bases at J, leaving 18 bases unmatched. The length of the CDR3 is 18 residues. Source study methods: Nucleated cell number was recorded as an estimate derived from reference gene primer amplification. Some clones are missing from TCRdb's copy, which holds only in-frame ones; the method was immunoSEQ multiplex PCR. V, J and clone size are taken as reported in that table, and D and trimming were inferred from the DNA itself. The sample has approximately 200,000 clones; approximately 87% are singletons. The sample is drawn from a study of blood T cell repertoires in COVID-19. Study background: Samples of COVID-19 (acute and convalescent) were obtained from the United States, Italy and Spain.

This rearrangement joins TRBV6-7 to TRBJ2-3; TRBD2 agrees at 11 bases. TRBV6-7 is assigned to the ORF class and has an uncertain function. Sequenced input: peripheral blood. The receptor was isolated from a man between 60 and 75 years old who had recovered from COVID-19. DNA for the CDR3: TGTGCCAGCAGTGTATCACGAATAGGGGGACTAGCGGCTATTACGCAGTATTTT. Translation: CASSVSRIGGLAAITQYF.